One sample yielded the 19 T cell receptor beta chains listed below, sequenced in a study of regulatory T cells in long-lasting Graves disease. Time point meaning: persistent/refractory GD, antithyroid drugs over 5 years with positive TRAb. PBMC RNA was the source of the TCR library. Building of the TCR beta libraries involved iRepertoire HTBI primers and Arm-PCR of CDR3 regions. MiXCR, run by TCRdb on the multiplex PCR reads, gives a single entry per CDR3 protein. The profile covers hundreds of thousands of distinct CDR3 sequences, with 21% appearing a single time and around an eighth taken by the ten largest. The source was peripheral blood mononuclear cells (PBMCs), collected when the disease was refractory, from a patient treated with antithyroid drugs. The receptor source for this set is a female donor with Graves disease.

J is TRBJ2-1 and V is TRBV20-1, with TRBD1 identical over 9 bases. The CDR3 sequence is 14 residues long. Unmatched junction bases numbered 6, after V lost 5 bases and J lost 4 bases. Germline-derived CDR1 and CDR2 are DFQATT and SNEGSKA (reference sequence). The DNA of the CDR3 is TGCAGTGCTGAGCGGACAGGGGAATACAATGAGCAGTTCTTC. It yields the protein CSAERTGEYNEQFF.

This chain links TRBV9 with TRBJ1-2, with D uncertain. The CDR3 length is 11 residues. Between the trimmed V and J ends, which lost 8 bases and 0 bases, there was a span of 5 bases. CDR1 and CDR2 from the germline V gene are SGDLS and YYNGEE. Written as DNA, the CDR3 is TGTGCCAGTCAGGCTAACTATGGCTACACCTTC. Its protein is CASQANYGYTF.

This clonotype was seen many times. The V gene is TRBV7-6, the J gene TRBJ2-5; D ambiguous. V lost 3 bases to trimming and J lost 0 bases, with 14 bases between them. Per the germline V gene, CDR1 is SGHVS and CDR2 is FNYEAQ. CDR3 size: 16 residues. The DNA of the CDR3 is TGTGCCAGCAGCTTCGCCCCCCTGAGGAACCAAGAGACCCAGTACTTC. Translating it yields CASSFAPLRNQETQYF. Based on the CDR3 plus reference TRBV7-6 and TRBJ2-5, the full variable domain is GAGVSQSPRYKVTKRGQDVALRCDPISGHVSLYWYRQALGQGPEFLTYFNYEAQQDKSGLPNDRFSAERPEGSISTLTIQRTEQRDSAMYRCASSFAPLRNQETQYFGPGTRLLVL.

The V and J genes are TRBV19 and TRBJ2-4; TRBD1 is a possible D gene (6 bases). Germline V gene data show CDR1 as LNHDA and CDR2 as SQIVND (reference sequence). The V end lost 4 bases, the J end lost 8 bases, and 18 bases lay between the germline ends. This CDR3 region has 15 residues. Here the CDR3 DNA reads TGTGCCAGTAGTAATCTTCAGGGGATCTCCGACATTCAGTACTTC. Translating gives CASSNLQGISDIQYF.

This clonotype was seen ten or more times. The chain is built from TRBV28 and TRBJ2-7; 8 bases map to TRBD1. With 6 bases clipped from V and 10 bases from J, the junction kept 2 bases outside the gene matches. This CDR3 region has 10 residues. The germline gives CDR1 MDHEN, CDR2 SYDVKM. CDR3 in DNA: TGTGCCAGCAGGGGACAGGTACAGTACTTC. Translated, it gives CASRGQVQYF.

CDR3 protein: CASSQGGRYPDTQYF. DNA for the CDR3: TGTGCCAGCAGCCAAGGGGGCAGGTATCCAGATACGCAGTATTTT. The rearrangement uses TRBV3-1 and TRBJ2-3; possible D gene TRBD1, 5 bases. The CDR3 runs 15 residues. The germline gives CDR1 LGHDT, CDR2 YNNKEL (reference sequence). The V gene lost 1 base and the J gene lost 4 bases, with 12 bases spanning the gap.

This clonotype has a handful of counts. The J gene is TRBJ1-1, the V gene TRBV7-9; tentative D call: TRBD1 (5 bases). V was pared by 4 bases and J by 5 bases, with 14 bases between. The CDR3 extends over 14 amino acids. Germline CDR1 is SEHNR and CDR2 is FQNEAQ (reference sequence). In DNA form, the CDR3 reads TGTGCCAGCAGCTGGGACCCCGAGAAGACTGAAGCTTTCTTT. This translates into CASSWDPEKTEAFF.

The sample holds many counts of this clonotype. This rearrangement joins TRBV28 to TRBJ2-7; D not certain. The CDR3 totals 15 residues. The germline V gene has CDR1 MDHEN and CDR2 SYDVKM. V was shortened by 5 bases and J by 2 bases, with 16 bases between the two germline ends. CDR3 residues: CASSPQRTAPYEQYF. The CDR3 nucleotides are TGTGCCAGCAGTCCCCAAAGGACGGCCCCCTACGAGCAGTACTTC.

This chain uses TRBV5-1 with TRBJ1-2, with a tentative D call TRBD1 (5 bases). This CDR3 has 14 residues. The germline gives CDR1 SGHRS, CDR2 YFSETQ. Deletions cut 3 bases from V and 3 bases from J, with 12 bases between. CDR3 DNA sequence: TGCGCCAGCAGCTACCGGGACGCCGACTATGGCTACACCTTC. Translating gives CASSYRDADYGYTF. The whole variable domain, remainder taken from reference TRBV5-1 and TRBJ1-2, is KAGVTQTPRYLIKTRGQQVTLSCSPISGHRSVSWYQQTPGQGLQFLFEYFSETQRNKGNFPGRFSGRQFSNSRSEMNVSTLELGDSALYLCASSYRDADYGYTFGSGTRLTVV.

This clonotype occurred a few times. The chain employs TRBV2 and TRBJ2-1; D is perhaps TRBD1 or TRBD2 (6 bases each). CDR1 is SNHLY and CDR2 is FYNNEI in the germline V gene. The CDR3 is 14 residues long. V shed 7 bases and J shed 3 bases, with 13 bases lying between them. Here the CDR3 reads CASTPGAGYNEQFF. The CDR3 coding sequence is TGTGCCAGCACGCCGGGGGCGGGCTACAATGAGCAGTTCTTC. Filled out from reference TRBV2 and TRBJ2-1, the complete variable domain reads EPEVTQTPSHQVTQMGQEVILRCVPISNHLYFYWYRQILGQKVEFLVSFYNNEISEKSEIFDDQFSVERPDGSNFTLKIRSTKLEDSAMYFCASTPGAGYNEQFFGPGTRLTVL.

This clonotype showed up many times. The rearrangement links TRBV27 to TRBJ2-5; 10 bases map to TRBD1. CDR3 length: 14 amino acids. Germline CDR1 and CDR2: MNHEY and SMNVEV (reference sequence). V shed 4 bases and J 5 bases; nucleotides not matched to a gene: 4. DNA for the CDR3: TGTGCCAGCAGTTCCGGGACAGGGGTCGAGACCCAGTACTTC. It codes for CASSSGTGVETQYF.

This clonotype was recorded a few times. The chain uses TRBV15 and TRBJ2-1; 7 nucleotides align to TRBD1. CDR3 length: 16 residues. The trim removed 3 bases at V and 2 bases at J, leaving 7 bases unmatched. Germline-derived CDR1 and CDR2 are LNHNV and YYDKDF (reference sequence). This CDR3 is CATSSNRDSAYNEQFF. CDR3 DNA: TGTGCCACCAGCAGTAACAGGGACAGCGCCTACAATGAGCAGTTCTTC.

Many counts were recorded for this clonotype. This chain uses TRBV20-1 with TRBJ1-5, with TRBD1 matching over 10 bases. CDR3 length: 14 amino acids. Trimming cost V 5 bases and J 7 bases; bases outside gene matches: 8. The germline V gene encodes CDR1 DFQATT and CDR2 SNEGSKA (reference sequence). CDR3 amino acids: CSAAPGTGDQPQHF. CDR3 DNA sequence: TGCAGTGCTGCCCCGGGGACAGGGGACCAGCCCCAGCATTTT.

This clonotype has just a few counts. This chain connects TRBV3-1 to TRBJ2-1; 14 bases agree with TRBD2. The germline CDR1 and CDR2 sequences are LGHDT and YNNKEL (reference sequence). The length of the CDR3 is 17 residues. J gave up 6 bases and V 4 bases, and 8 bases lay outside the gene matches. CDR3: CASSLTRGTSGSNEQFF. The CDR3 coding sequence is TGTGCCAGCAGCCTCACCCGGGGGACTAGCGGGAGCAATGAGCAGTTCTTC.

V is TRBV5-6 and J is TRBJ2-2; D is uncertain. CDR1 is SGHDT, CDR2 YYEEEE, per germline. CDR3 size: 19 residues. V gave up 0 bases and J gave up 4 bases, with 22 bases separating them. The CDR3 DNA reads TGTGCCAGCAGCTTGGAGAGCCGGACGTACGCCTCTGGCACCGGGGAGCTGTTTTTT. Protein product: CASSLESRTYASGTGELFF.

This clonotype was recorded many times. The V call is TRBV28, the J call TRBJ1-1; a possible D gene is TRBD1 (6 bases). The CDR3 consists of 12 residues. V gave up 10 bases and J gave up 5 bases, with 14 bases separating them. CDR1 is MDHEN, CDR2 SYDVKM, per germline. The CDR3 DNA reads as TGTGCCACCCTGACAGGCCATACTGAAGCTTTCTTT. Translating gives CATLTGHTEAFF.

The CDR3 protein is CASSSGSRPYEQYF. The DNA for the CDR3 is TGTGCCAGCAGTTCGGGATCGCGCCCCTACGAGCAGTACTTC. The rearrangement uses TRBV27 and TRBJ2-7, with a weak D call TRBD2 (5 bases). Deletions cut 4 bases from V and 2 bases from J, with 12 bases between. CDR3 length: 14 residues. Germline lookup yields CDR1 MNHEY and CDR2 SMNVEV (reference sequence).

In its sample, this clonotype was seen many times. The J gene is TRBJ1-2, the V gene TRBV28, with D possibly TRBD1 on 6 matching bases. This CDR3 contains 14 residues. The germline V gene encodes CDR1 MDHEN and CDR2 SYDVKM. V was shortened by 6 bases and J by 3 bases, with 14 bases between the two germline ends. The CDR3 spells CASSPAGAYYGYTF. In DNA, the CDR3 is TGTGCCAGCAGCCCTGCGGGGGCGTACTATGGCTACACCTTC.

This clonotype has just a few counts. One end of the junction varies from germline; a read error may be responsible. This chain links TRBV6-1 with TRBJ1-5; 7 bases map to TRBD1. The CDR3 extends over 16 amino acids. Germline CDR1 and CDR2: MNHNS and SASEGT. CDR3 DNA: TGTGTCAGCACCCTAACTTTGGTACAGGGGAATCAGCCCCAGCATTTT. Translating gives CVSTLTLVQGNQPQHF.